Below are 32 T cell receptor beta chains sequenced from a single sample in a study of beta chain features in type 1 diabetes. Every bit of the isolated RNA underwent reverse transcription, so sequencing read expressed TCRB transcripts. TCRdb's copy holds only in-frame clones and misses some; the assay was immunoSEQ multiplex PCR. Of 90,000 to 110,000 clones listed, approximately 37% are singletons. Sequencing was carried out using stem cell memory CD4+ T cells from blood. These receptors were collected from a woman aged 18-29 years in good health.

V gene TRBV7-9 combines with J gene TRBJ2-3; the match to TRBD2 covers 8 bases. V lost 5 bases and J lost 0; bases outside the gene matches: 4. Per the germline V gene, CDR1 is SEHNR and CDR2 is FQNEAQ (reference sequence). The CDR3 runs to 15 residues. The CDR3 DNA reads TGTGCCAGCAGCCAGCGACTAGCGAGCACAGATACGCAGTATTTT. This encodes CASSQRLASTDTQYF. Variable domain in full (rest from reference TRBV7-9 and TRBJ2-3): DTGVSQNPRHKITKRGQNVTFRCDPISEHNRLYWYRQTLGQGPEFLTYFQNEAQLEKSRLLSDRFSAERPKGSFSTLEIQRTEQGDSAMYLCASSQRLASTDTQYFGPGTRLTVL.

This clone was picked up a small number of times. The V and J genes are TRBV7-2 and TRBJ2-3; TRBD2 aligns across 7 bases. V was pared by 5 bases and J by 2 bases, with 10 bases of the junction left unmatched. The CDR3 is 16 amino acids. Looked up from germline, CDR1 is SGHTA and CDR2 is FQGNSA. CDR3 loop: CASSPLTSTYTDTQYF. DNA for the CDR3: TGTGCCAGCAGCCCCTTGACTAGCACTTACACAGATACGCAGTATTTT.

The V gene is TRBV7-8, the J gene TRBJ1-1; D is unresolved. CDR1 and CDR2 from the germline V gene are SGHVS and FQNEAQ. The CDR3 is 14 amino acids. Trimming pared 5 bases from V and 1 base from J, leaving 11 bases between. The DNA for the CDR3 is TGTGCCAGCAGCAAAATCCGGGGGAACACTGAAGCTTTCTTT. It specifies CASSKIRGNTEAFF.

V usage is TRBV19 and J usage is TRBJ2-7; 8 bases line up with TRBD1. CDR3 size: 15 residues. V dropped 4 bases and J dropped 3; count of bases not matched to a gene: 8. Germline CDR1 is LNHDA and CDR2 is SQIVND (reference sequence). As DNA, the CDR3 is TGTGCCAGTAGTAACCCAGGGGGCCAAGGCTACGAGCAGTACTTC. Translated, it gives CASSNPGGQGYEQYF.

This clone has only one observation. V is TRBV7-9 and J is TRBJ1-2; D perhaps matches TRBD1 (5 bases). V lost 5 bases, J lost 5 bases, and 15 bases lay in between. The CDR3 runs to 14 residues. Germline V gene data show CDR1 as SEHNR and CDR2 as FQNEAQ (reference sequence). The chain's CDR3 is CASSPPQGGYGYTF. CDR3 coding DNA: TGTGCCAGCAGCCCCCCTCAGGGAGGATATGGCTACACCTTC. Drawing the rest from reference TRBV7-9 and TRBJ1-2, the complete variable domain is DTGVSQNPRHKITKRGQNVTFRCDPISEHNRLYWYRQTLGQGPEFLTYFQNEAQLEKSRLLSDRFSAERPKGSFSTLEIQRTEQGDSAMYLCASSPPQGGYGYTFGSGTRLTVV.

This clone was counted between two and nine times. The chain employs TRBV7-9 and TRBJ2-3; 9 positions match TRBD2. The CDR3 length is 16 residues. Trimming took 4 bases from V and 0 from J; bases not matched to a gene: 5. Germline CDR1 and CDR2: SEHNR and FQNEAQ (reference sequence). The CDR3 coding sequence is TGTGCCAGCAGCTCCACTAGCGGGCTAAGCACAGATACGCAGTATTTT. As protein: CASSSTSGLSTDTQYF.

A single count supports this clone. The chain uses TRBV27 and TRBJ1-5; 8 bases are a match to TRBD1. Germline-derived CDR1 and CDR2 are MNHEY and SMNVEV (reference sequence). V lost 3 bases, J lost 1 base, and 2 bases stayed unmatched. This CDR3 region has 15 residues. The DNA of the CDR3 is TGTGCCAGCAGTTTGGACAGGGCAAGCAATCAGCCCCAGCATTTT. It yields the protein CASSLDRASNQPQHF.

This clone was found a few times. The chain has TRBV7-9 and TRBJ2-1, with a tentative D call TRBD1 (5 bases). The germline gives CDR1 SEHNR, CDR2 FQNEAQ (reference sequence). The CDR3 has 14 residues. V gave up 1 base and J gave up 6 bases, with 10 bases separating them. CDR3 region: CASSLVGVGNEQFF. As DNA, the CDR3 is TGTGCCAGCAGCTTAGTAGGGGTCGGCAATGAGCAGTTCTTC.

J is TRBJ1-2 and V is TRBV7-9; D call uncertain. In germline, CDR1 is SEHNR, CDR2 FQNEAQ (reference sequence). Trimming took 2 bases from V and 4 from J, leaving 8 bases between them. This CDR3 contains 13 residues. CDR3 DNA: TGTGCCAGCAGCTTACGAGAATTCTATGGCTACACCTTC. Protein product: CASSLREFYGYTF.

This clone turned up a few times. V gene TRBV10-3 combines with J gene TRBJ2-7, with 9 bases aligning to TRBD2. The CDR3 runs to 11 residues. Germline assignment: CDR1 ENHRY and CDR2 SYGVKD. V trimming: 10 bases; J trimming: 6 bases; junction bases outside the gene matches: 4. DNA for the CDR3: TGTGCCACGCAGCGGGAGGTCGAGCAGTACTTC. Its translation: CATQREVEQYF.

This clone was observed a handful of times. This sequence joins TRBV27 and TRBJ2-2; weak D call: TRBD1 (6 bases). Germline values: CDR1 MNHEY, CDR2 SMNVEV (reference sequence). Trimming stripped 3 bases from V and 6 bases from J, with 8 bases between. The CDR3 length is 13 residues. This chain's CDR3 is CASSFRQAGELFF. CDR3 nucleotide sequence: TGTGCCAGCAGTTTCCGACAGGCCGGGGAGCTGTTTTTT.

The rearrangement joins TRBV15 to TRBJ2-1; 13 nucleotides line up with TRBD2. Trimming cost V 3 bases and J 0 bases; bases outside gene matches: 8. The CDR3 consists of 19 residues. The germline gives CDR1 LNHNV, CDR2 YYDKDF (reference sequence). DNA for the CDR3: TGTGCCACCAGCAGCGGGACTAGCGGGATCTGGAGCTCCTACAATGAGCAGTTCTTC. Its translation: CATSSGTSGIWSSYNEQFF.

The chain joins TRBV10-3 to TRBJ2-3, with a weak D call TRBD1 (6 bases). The V and J ends lost 6 bases and 4 bases respectively, with 11 bases between them. The CDR3 is 13 residues long. Germline lookup yields CDR1 ENHRY and CDR2 SYGVKD. The CDR3 DNA sequence: TGTGCCATCAGCAACAGGGCGCCAGATACGCAGTATTTT. This encodes CAISNRAPDTQYF.

The chain carries TRBV27 and TRBJ2-7; 7 bases line up with TRBD1. This CDR3 contains 14 residues. The germline V gene has CDR1 MNHEY and CDR2 SMNVEV (reference sequence). J gave up 3 bases and V 5 bases, and 7 bases lay outside the gene matches. The CDR3 nucleotides read TGTGCCAGCAGTCGCGAGACAGGGTACTACGAGCAGTACTTC. It codes for CASSRETGYYEQYF.

V usage is TRBV5-1 and J usage is TRBJ2-1; the match to TRBD1 covers 9 bases. Germline loops: CDR1 SGHRS, CDR2 YFSETQ. This CDR3 spans 16 amino acids. The junction had 17 bases not matched to a gene; V was cut back by 4 bases and J by 12 bases. The CDR3 nucleotides are TGCGCCAGCAGCGGAACTGGGACAGGGCCGGGGAGCCGGCAGTTCTTC. It specifies CASSGTGTGPGSRQFF.

This sequence joins TRBV2 and TRBJ1-1, with 7 bases lining up with TRBD1. From germline, CDR1 is SNHLY and CDR2 FYNNEI. This CDR3 region has 14 residues. V was pared by 3 bases and J by 3 bases, with 4 bases of the junction left unmatched. The CDR3 loop is CASSEGRGHTEAFF. The CDR3 DNA sequence: TGTGCCAGCAGTGAGGGAAGGGGGCACACTGAAGCTTTCTTT.

The count of this clone is one. J is TRBJ2-7 and V is TRBV19; 7 bases are a match to TRBD1. Germline CDR1 and CDR2: LNHDA and SQIVND (reference sequence). The junction had 7 bases not matched to a gene; V was cut back by 7 bases and J by 4 bases. This CDR3 is 13 amino acids long. The CDR3 DNA sequence: TGTGCCAGTACCCAGGGACAGCTTTACGAGCAGTACTTC. It encodes CASTQGQLYEQYF.

The rearrangement joins TRBV19 to TRBJ1-2; D is possibly TRBD1 (6 bases). Trimming took off 5 bases at V and 0 bases at J, with 16 bases between the two ends. Germline V gives CDR1 LNHDA, CDR2 SQIVND (reference sequence). The CDR3 extends over 16 amino acids. CDR3 protein: CASSLRSTGTNYGYTF. In nucleotides, the CDR3 is TGTGCCAGTAGTCTGCGGTCAACAGGGACTAACTATGGCTACACCTTC. The full variable domain, its missing parts supplied by reference TRBV19 and TRBJ1-2, is DGGITQSPKYLFRKEGQNVTLSCEQNLNHDAMYWYRQDPGQGLRLIYYSQIVNDFQKGDIAEGYSVSREKKESFPLTVTSAQKNPTAFYLCASSLRSTGTNYGYTFGSGTRLTVV.

The table lists this clone with a few counts. The rearrangement links TRBV28 to TRBJ2-3, with D hard to call. Trimming removed 6 bases at V and 0 bases at J, with 4 bases between. The CDR3 length is 12 residues. In germline, CDR1 is MDHEN, CDR2 SYDVKM. Here the CDR3 DNA reads TGTGCCAGCAGCGGTAGCACAGATACGCAGTATTTT. Protein sequence: CASSGSTDTQYF.

The chain combines TRBV6-6 with TRBJ2-1; 11 positions agree with TRBD2. Germline V CDR1 and CDR2: MNHNY, SVGAGI (reference sequence). Trimming took 6 bases from V and 7 from J; bases not matched to a gene: 5. The CDR3 consists of 14 residues. The CDR3 DNA follows: TGTGCCAGCAGCAGACTAGCGGGGCTTAATGAGCAGTTCTTC. Amino acid sequence: CASSRLAGLNEQFF.

This clone was recorded a few times. The chain recombines TRBV19 with TRBJ2-5; TRBD2 matches at 9 bases. V lost 5 bases, J lost 5 bases, and 3 bases stayed unmatched. Germline V lookup: CDR1 LNHDA, CDR2 SQIVND (reference sequence). The CDR3 is 13 residues long. The CDR3 nucleotides read TGTGCCAGTAGTTTAGCGGGGGACGAGACCCAGTACTTC. This translates into CASSLAGDETQYF. Full variable domain (missing parts from reference TRBV19 and TRBJ2-5): DGGITQSPKYLFRKEGQNVTLSCEQNLNHDAMYWYRQDPGQGLRLIYYSQIVNDFQKGDIAEGYSVSREKKESFPLTVTSAQKNPTAFYLCASSLAGDETQYFGPGTRLLVL.

The chain has TRBV2 and TRBJ2-1, with TRBD2 matching over 12 bases. CDR1 and CDR2 from the germline V gene are SNHLY and FYNNEI. J lost 2 bases, V lost 4 bases, and 3 bases had no gene match. There are 16 residues in the CDR3. CDR3 bases: TGTGCCAGCAGTGGGGCTAGCGGGAGGGCCTACAATGAGCAGTTCTTC. Amino acid sequence: CASSGASGRAYNEQFF.

This clone was observed a handful of times. The chain employs TRBV19 and TRBJ1-2, with a weak D call TRBD1 (6 bases). The germline V and J ends were trimmed by 5 bases and 2 bases, with 15 bases remaining between them. CDR1 LNHDA and CDR2 SQIVND come from the germline V gene (reference sequence). The CDR3 is 15 amino acids. CDR3 DNA sequence: TGTGCCAGTAGTGTCGACAGGAGACCCAACTATGGCTACACCTTC. Encoded protein: CASSVDRRPNYGYTF.

The V gene is TRBV9, the J gene TRBJ2-5; 14 nucleotides agree with TRBD2. From germline, CDR1 is SGDLS and CDR2 YYNGEE. The ends lost 5 bases at V and 5 bases at J; junction bases unmatched: 11. The CDR3 has 17 residues. CDR3 in amino acids: CASRPGLAGEEVETQYF. The DNA for the CDR3 is TGTGCCAGCAGGCCGGGACTAGCGGGAGAGGAGGTGGAGACCCAGTACTTC.

The chain recombines TRBV28 with TRBJ2-1; 11 bases fit TRBD2. J was trimmed by 7 bases and V by 6 bases; bases with no gene match: 20. The germline gives CDR1 MDHEN, CDR2 SYDVKM. The CDR3 length is 19 residues. CDR3 coding DNA: TGTGCCAGCAGCCGGCCAGGGGGTAGCGGGAGGGGTGGGTATAATGAGCAGTTCTTC. Encoded protein: CASSRPGGSGRGGYNEQFF. Based on the CDR3 plus reference TRBV28 and TRBJ2-1, the full variable domain is DVKVTQSSRYLVKRTGEKVFLECVQDMDHENMFWYRQDPGLGLRLIYFSYDVKMKEKGDIPEGYSVSREKKERFSLILESASTNQTSMYLCASSRPGGSGRGGYNEQFFGPGTRLTVL.

This chain joins TRBV30 and TRBJ2-1, with 9 bases that match TRBD2. Trimming took 3 bases from V and 8 from J; bases not matched to a gene: 11. The CDR3 runs to 15 residues. Germline V gene lookup returns CDR1 GTSNPN and CDR2 SVGIG (reference sequence). The CDR3 DNA follows: TGTGCCTGGAGCCCTCAGGTAGCGGGAGTCCATGAGCAGTTCTTC. Translated, it gives CAWSPQVAGVHEQFF.

V usage is TRBV6-1 and J usage is TRBJ1-1; 7 nucleotides match TRBD1. CDR1 and CDR2 from the germline V gene are MNHNS and SASEGT. The CDR3 consists of 14 residues. J lost 1 base, V lost 5 bases, and 4 bases had no gene match. The DNA of the CDR3 is TGTGCCAGCAGTTATGACAGGGCGAACACTGAAGCTTTCTTT. Amino acid sequence: CASSYDRANTEAFF.

This sequence joins TRBV7-3 and TRBJ2-1; TRBD2 is a possible D gene (5 bases). CDR3 length equals 17 residues. Trimming removed 1 base from V and 7 bases from J, with 20 bases in between. CDR1 is SGHTA, CDR2 FQGTGA, per germline. The CDR3 is CASSLRSRASWLNEQFF. The CDR3 DNA sequence: TGTGCCAGCAGCTTAAGGTCGCGGGCTAGCTGGCTGAATGAGCAGTTCTTC.

V gene TRBV19 combines with J gene TRBJ2-3; D is perhaps TRBD1 (5 bases). The germline gives CDR1 LNHDA, CDR2 SQIVND (reference sequence). V was trimmed by 4 bases and J by 0 bases, leaving 11 bases between them. The CDR3 contains 15 residues. The CDR3 sequence is CASSNLRTSTDTQYF. CDR3 nucleotide sequence: TGTGCCAGTAGTAACCTCCGGACAAGCACAGATACGCAGTATTTT.

The V call is TRBV7-9, the J call TRBJ2-5, with TRBD2 identical over 7 bases. V gave up 11 bases and J gave up 4 bases; unmatched junction bases: 7. The CDR3 length is 12 residues. Per germline, CDR1 SEHNR and CDR2 FQNEAQ (reference sequence). CDR3 nucleotide sequence: TGTGCCGAGAGGGAGGGCGGAGAGACCCAGTACTTC. Translation: CAEREGGETQYF.

The chain has TRBV6-5 and TRBJ1-4; a weak D match, TRBD1 (6 bases). The CDR3 spans 14 residues. V gave up 5 bases and J gave up 7 bases, with 14 bases separating them. Germline V gives CDR1 MNHEY, CDR2 SVGAGI. The CDR3 region is CASSPGDSSEKLFF. DNA for the CDR3: TGTGCCAGCAGTCCAGGGGATAGTAGTGAAAAACTGTTTTTT.

The chain recombines TRBV29-1 with TRBJ2-5; 10 bases align to TRBD1. V lost 5 bases and J lost 5; bases outside the gene matches: 5. This CDR3 comprises 13 residues. Germline CDR1 and CDR2: SQVTM and ANQGSEA. CDR3 coding DNA: TGCAGCGTTCCGGGACAGGGGATCGAGACCCAGTACTTC. Translated: CSVPGQGIETQYF.